Ten or more counts support the clone carrying this TCR beta chain. Noted time point: after trial treatment. Treatment meaning: LDRT plus nivolumab, ipilimumab, low-dose cyclophosphamide and aspirin (RACIN trial). The data were taken from a study of low-dose radiotherapy and immunotherapy resistance in tumors. At the level of the study: Treatment consisted of nivolumab 240 mg every two weeks and ipilimumab 1 mg/kg every six weeks, given intravenously to patients.

Gene-specific TRAV and TRBV primers were used for first-strand cDNA, covering alpha and beta chains. A 20-cycle PCR with a constant-region primer and V-primer adapter amplified TCRs. TCRdb independently ran MiXCR on the reads; one entry per CDR3 protein. This repertoire shows tens of thousands of distinct CDR3 sequences, 20% to 25% found once; its top ten account for under 9.5%. This clonotype was obtained from a female donor with ovarian cancer. The specimen comprised PBMCs, sampled after low-dose radiotherapy plus immunotherapy.

The CDR3 DNA follows: TGTGCCAGCAGAGAGCGGGGAGAGCTGTTTTTT. This sequence encodes CASRERGELFF. The chain combines TRBV6-5 with TRBJ2-2; 7 nucleotides match TRBD2. J gave up 11 bases and V 6 bases, and 3 bases lay outside the gene matches. CDR3 length equals 11 residues. CDR1 is MNHEY, CDR2 SVGAGI, per germline.